This TCR beta chain emerged from a study of T cells expressing NK-cell markers. Study as a whole: In sorted CD3+CD56+NKG2C+, CD3+CD56+NKG2C- and CD3+CD56-NKG2C+ T cells, TCR beta repertoires were obtained.

CDR1 is LNHDA, CDR2 SQIVND, per germline (reference sequence). The CDR3 is made up of 18 amino acids. Notes on this clonotype: Antigen: not known.

TCRdb re-called the 5' RACE reads and gives one entry per CDR3 protein, without DNA. The repertoire shows almost 450,000 distinct CDR3 sequences; the top ten hold more than 7%. General observations from the study: One observes that, in four donors, these clonotypes were also the leading ones within the CD3+CD56-NKG2C+ fraction. Dominant NKG2C+ clonotypes made up about 1.0-7.5% of CD8+ T cells in several donors.

The material sequenced was blood T cells: a sorted CD56 or NKG2C T cell subset, CD4+ or CD8+ T cells, or bulk PBMC T cells (not recorded which). The receptor was derived from a woman between 18 and 70 years old in good health. The chain combines TRBV19 with TRBJ2-1; TCRdb calls TRBD2, which cannot be checked without DNA. CDR3 sequence reads: CASSKDPWASGSYNEQFF.